One and the same sample provided the 16 T cell receptor beta chains below, sequenced in a study of T-cell memory formation after mild COVID-19 (dated by TCRdb to about 2021). Libraries were constructed by 5' RACE. This sample was sequenced with an Illumina NovaSeq 6000. TCRdb ran its own pipeline on the public reads, namely fastp trimming at Q25 and MiXCR clone calling, and kept in-frame beta chains. Every distinct CDR3 protein forms one entry, paired with its most common genes and DNA. The sample has under 400,000 distinct CDR3 sequences on record, 25% to 30% of them singletons. The ten largest clonotypes hold about 14% of the sample. Specimen: PBMCs or a T cell subset sorted from them (not recorded which). These TCRs come from an adult woman who had mild COVID-19 (a few samples of this study predate the infection). The sample titles of this study are shuffled in the database, so cell type and time point are left out; the donor was told from shared clones.

This rearrangement joins TRBV11-3 to TRBJ2-3, with 9 bases identical to TRBD2. The CDR3 spans 16 residues. The germline V gene has CDR1 SGHNT and CDR2 YENEEA. With 5 bases clipped from V and 1 base from J, the junction kept 7 bases outside the gene matches. CDR3: CASSQREVFGTDTQYF. The CDR3 nucleotides read TGTGCCAGCAGCCAGCGGGAGGTCTTTGGCACAGATACGCAGTATTTT.

This clonotype turned up a few times. The chain recombines TRBV9 with TRBJ2-7; D possibly matches TRBD1 or TRBD2 (5 bases each). Trimming took 0 bases from V and 5 from J, leaving 9 bases between them. This CDR3 is 13 amino acids long. Germline V gives CDR1 SGDLS, CDR2 YYNGEE. In DNA form, the CDR3 reads TGTGCCAGCAGCGTAGGAAGGGACCACGAGCAGTACTTC. Its translation is CASSVGRDHEQYF.

This clonotype appeared many times. J is TRBJ2-1 and V is TRBV5-1, with a possible D match to TRBD2 (6 bases). The CDR3 consists of 14 residues. V lost 4 bases and J 2 bases, leaving 10 bases between the germline ends. Germline V gene lookup returns CDR1 SGHRS and CDR2 YFSETQ. The CDR3 bases are TGCGCCAGCAGCCCGGGGGACGCCTACAATGAGCAGTTCTTC. The encoded protein is CASSPGDAYNEQFF.

The CDR3 region is CASSYRQGGHNEQFF. The CDR3 region has the DNA TGTGCCAGCAGTTACCGGCAGGGGGGTCACAATGAGCAGTTCTTC. The J gene is TRBJ2-1, the V gene TRBV6-6; maybe TRBD1 (7 bases). Deletions cut 2 bases from V and 5 bases from J, with 13 bases between. Germline V CDR1 and CDR2: MNHNY, SVGAGI (reference sequence). The CDR3 consists of 15 residues.

The CDR3 coding sequence is TGTGCCACCTTCGGACTAGCGCCATACAATGAGCAGTTCTTC. Its protein product is CATFGLAPYNEQFF. The J gene is TRBJ2-1, the V gene TRBV19, with TRBD2 matching 9 bases. From germline, CDR1 is LNHDA and CDR2 SQIVND (reference sequence). J gave up 4 bases and V 10 bases, and 8 bases lay outside the gene matches. This CDR3 has 14 residues.

This clonotype was counted a single time. The chain recombines TRBV24-1 with TRBJ2-1; 8 positions match TRBD1. Germline V lookup: CDR1 KGHDR, CDR2 SFDVKD. Germline trimming cut 2 bases from V and 8 bases from J; bases unmatched to any gene: 10. The CDR3 is 16 residues long. The CDR3, as DNA: TGTGCCACCAGTGATTCTCCCTCAGGGGGCTTAGATGAGCAGTTCTTC. Protein: CATSDSPSGGLDEQFF.

This clonotype was seen a few times. This rearrangement joins TRBV29-1 to TRBJ2-7; 9 nucleotides agree with TRBD2. Germline V gene data show CDR1 as SQVTM and CDR2 as ANQGSEA. The CDR3 extends over 16 amino acids. Losses at the gene ends were 0 bases for V and 7 bases for J; bases not matched to a gene: 13. CDR3 protein: CSVEDRSSGASEEQYF. CDR3 DNA: TGCAGCGTTGAAGATCGTTCTAGCGGGGCCTCGGAGGAGCAGTACTTC.

In regard to this clonotype: It is unclear where the CDR3 begins or ends on the DNA, so no DNA is shown, and the CDR3 is as TCRdb lists it. The V and J genes are TRBV21-1 and TRBJ2-3; the table assigns TRBD1, which was not confirmed against the DNA. TRBV21-1 is annotated as a pseudogene. The CDR3 length is 16 residues, termini included. The CDR3 spells CASSKVGTGTTDTQYF.

The J gene is TRBJ2-4, the V gene TRBV5-1; D gene unclear. In germline, CDR1 is SGHRS, CDR2 YFSETQ. Trimming pared 4 bases from V and 2 bases from J, leaving 10 bases between. This CDR3 spans 14 amino acids. CDR3 in DNA: TGCGCCAGCAGCATCCTAGGGTCCAAAAACATTCAGTACTTC. Its translation is CASSILGSKNIQYF.

The table lists this clonotype with a few counts. This chain uses TRBV2 with TRBJ2-7; no reliable D call. CDR3 length: 11 amino acids. V lost 6 bases, J lost 3 bases, and 6 bases lay in between. From germline, CDR1 is SNHLY and CDR2 FYNNEI. DNA of the CDR3: TGTGCCAGCAGAGGATACTACGAGCAGTACTTC. Its translation: CASRGYYEQYF.

This clonotype came up a few times. In DNA form, the CDR3 reads TGTGCCAGCAGCTTAAGACTAGCGGGACGCACAGATACGCAGTATTTT. This codes for CASSLRLAGRTDTQYF. The J gene is TRBJ2-3, the V gene TRBV7-2; 11 bases map to TRBD2. The V gene end was trimmed by 2 bases and the J gene end by 1 base; junction bases not matched to a gene: 2. CDR1 is SGHTA, CDR2 FQGNSA, per germline. The CDR3 extends over 16 amino acids.

The chain carries TRBV5-1 and TRBJ2-6, with D perhaps TRBD2 (5 bases). The CDR3 totals 13 residues. Trimming removed 4 bases at V and 6 bases at J, with 8 bases between. Per the germline V gene, CDR1 is SGHRS and CDR2 is YFSETQ. As DNA, the CDR3 is TGCGCCAGCAGCCCGGGGAAGGCCAACGTCCTGACTTTC. Translation gives CASSPGKANVLTF.

This clonotype has more than one count but fewer than ten. J is TRBJ2-2 and V is TRBV5-5, with 8 nucleotides matching TRBD2. The V gene's germline CDR1 is SGHKS and CDR2 YYEKEE (reference sequence). V dropped 6 bases and J dropped 2; count of bases not matched to a gene: 6. The CDR3 has 15 amino acids. The CDR3 is CASTRGGINTGELFF. CDR3 in DNA: TGTGCCAGCACACGGGGGGGAATCAACACCGGGGAGCTGTTTTTT.

V usage is TRBV5-5 and J usage is TRBJ2-7, with 8 bases aligning to TRBD2. The CDR3 extends over 14 amino acids. Trimming took 5 bases from V and 2 from J; bases not matched to a gene: 6. CDR1 is SGHKS and CDR2 is YYEKEE in the germline V gene (reference sequence). CDR3 loop: CASRVGRVPYEQYF. DNA for the CDR3: TGTGCCAGCAGAGTCGGGAGGGTCCCCTACGAGCAGTACTTC.

The chain recombines TRBV7-6 with TRBJ2-5; no definite D call. The germline V gene has CDR1 SGHVS and CDR2 FNYEAQ. With 2 bases removed from V and 5 bases from J, the gap between germline ends came to 15 bases. The CDR3 spans 15 residues. CDR3 in DNA: TGTGCCAGCAGCTTAAGACGGGCCTCGGGTGAGACCCAGTACTTC. It yields the protein CASSLRRASGETQYF.

This clonotype turned up a few times. The J gene is TRBJ2-5, the V gene TRBV29-1, with D tentatively TRBD1 or TRBD2 (5 bases each). This CDR3 is 12 amino acids long. V lost 4 bases to trimming and J lost 12 bases, with 18 bases between them. The germline gives CDR1 SQVTM, CDR2 ANQGSEA. This CDR3 reads CSVVEGPKAEYF. The CDR3 DNA reads as TGCAGCGTTGTCGAGGGGCCCAAGGCCGAGTACTTC.